These 22 T cell receptor beta chains were sequenced from one sample in a study of blood T cell repertoires in COVID-19 (dated by TCRdb to about 2020). Preparation of the library involved the immunoSEQ multiplex PCR assay. Drawn from immuneACCESS, this table holds only the in-frame rearrangements with V and J called that TCRdb kept. Clones are partly lost; checked studies trace under half to an unresolved V gene and leave the rest unexplained. Present in this sample are approximately 190,000 clones, less than 90% of which were seen just once. About 5.7% of the sample is held by the ten biggest clonotypes. The sequenced sample was peripheral blood. The receptors were sampled from a woman aged 40 to 50 with acute or convalescent COVID-19.

The chain recombines TRBV3-1 (or the pseudogene TRBV3-2) with TRBJ1-1, with unresolved D. This CDR3 contains 15 residues. CDR1 and CDR2 from the germline V gene are LGHDT and YNNKEL (reference sequence). V lost 4 bases and J 2 bases, leaving 14 bases between the germline ends. The CDR3, as DNA: TGTGCCAGCAGCCCGCACTATTTCCCAAACACTGAAGCTTTCTTT. This encodes CASSPHYFPNTEAFF.

The chain couples TRBV30 to TRBJ1-2; 8 nucleotides match TRBD1. Per germline, CDR1 GTSNPN and CDR2 SVGIG (reference sequence). CDR3 size: 18 residues. J gave up 2 bases and V 1 base, and 15 bases lay outside the gene matches. In DNA, the CDR3 is TGTGCCTGGAGTGCCACAGGGGGTTGGACCGTTCCCAACTATGGCTACACCTTC. Its protein is CAWSATGGWTVPNYGYTF.

For this clone: This CDR3 is also generated by other DNA sequences in the sample. The chain combines TRBV9 with TRBJ2-6; D might be TRBD1 (5 bases). This CDR3 contains 15 residues. Germline CDR1 SGDLS, CDR2 YYNGEE. V dropped 2 bases and J dropped 0 bases, with 6 bases sitting between them. The CDR3 sequence: CASSVQGSGANVLTF. CDR3 sequence (DNA): TGTGCCAGCAGCGTCCAGGGCTCTGGGGCCAACGTCCTGACTTTC.

The gene calls are TRBV5-6 and TRBJ2-5; D might be TRBD1 (6 bases). Looked up from germline, CDR1 is SGHDT and CDR2 is YYEEEE. This CDR3 comprises 16 residues. Trimming removed 2 bases at V and 2 bases at J, with 16 bases between. CDR3 sequence: CASSLIHRETQETQYF. The CDR3 DNA is TGTGCCAGCAGCTTAATCCACAGGGAAACACAAGAGACCCAGTACTTC.

This clone was seen a few times. The chain carries TRBV27 and TRBJ1-2; TRBD1 matches at 7 bases. V shed 7 bases and J 4 bases; nucleotides not matched to a gene: 9. CDR1 MNHEY and CDR2 SMNVEV come from the germline V gene (reference sequence). This CDR3 has 14 residues. The chain's CDR3 is CASKGDRDSYGYTF. DNA of the CDR3: TGTGCCAGCAAAGGGGACCGGGACAGCTATGGCTACACCTTC.

This clone was observed a few times. The gene calls are TRBV9 and TRBJ1-1; D is uncertain. CDR3 length: 14 residues. CDR1 and CDR2 from the germline V gene are SGDLS and YYNGEE. V dropped 0 bases and J dropped 10 bases, with 16 bases sitting between them. In DNA, the CDR3 is TGTGCCAGCAGCGTAGCGGTGCGCGATTCTCGAGCTTTCTTT. Residues: CASSVAVRDSRAFF.

This clone was observed once. The rearrangement uses TRBV11-2 and TRBJ2-7; 9 positions agree with TRBD2. Trimming cost V 2 bases and J 0 bases; bases outside gene matches: 2. The CDR3 loop spans 15 amino acids. The germline V gene encodes CDR1 SGHAT and CDR2 FQNNGV. Here the CDR3 reads CASSLLAGISYEQYF. The CDR3 coding sequence is TGTGCCAGCAGCTTACTAGCGGGGATCTCCTACGAGCAGTACTTC.

V usage is TRBV10-1 and J usage is TRBJ2-1; no clear D. The length of the CDR3 is 14 residues. Germline loops: CDR1 WNHNN, CDR2 SYGVQD (reference sequence). Between the trimmed V and J ends, which lost 6 bases and 6 bases, there was a span of 15 bases. In DNA, the CDR3 is TGCGCCAGCAGAAGCCCGGTCCCGTCCAATGAGCAGTTCTTC. Translated, it gives CASRSPVPSNEQFF.

The rearrangement links TRBV5-1 to TRBJ2-7; unclear D gene. CDR3 length: 13 amino acids. V was trimmed by 1 base and J by 3 bases, leaving 8 bases between them. In germline, CDR1 is SGHRS, CDR2 YFSETQ. Here the CDR3 DNA reads TGCGCCAGCAGCTTGCTTATCGGCTACGAGCAGTACTTC. Protein product: CASSLLIGYEQYF.

The table lists this clone with a count of one. The chain links TRBV28 to TRBJ1-2; tentative D call: TRBD1 (6 bases). The CDR3 has 14 residues. CDR1 and CDR2 (germline): MDHEN, SYDVKM. V was trimmed by 6 bases and J by 7 bases, leaving 18 bases between them. CDR3 residues: CASSPRGGRIGYTF. Here the CDR3 DNA reads TGTGCCAGCAGCCCAAGGGGGGGGCGGATTGGCTACACCTTC.

This chain joins TRBV19 and TRBJ2-1, with 14 positions matching TRBD2. This CDR3 is 16 amino acids long. V lost 5 bases, J lost 5 bases, and 5 bases stayed unmatched. The germline V gene has CDR1 LNHDA and CDR2 SQIVND (reference sequence). The CDR3 bases are TGTGCCAGTAGTTCAAGACTAGCGGGGGGGAACAATGAGCAGTTCTTC. As protein: CASSSRLAGGNNEQFF.

The chain recombines TRBV2 with TRBJ2-7; TRBD2 aligns across 16 bases. Germline values: CDR1 SNHLY, CDR2 FYNNEI. The J segment lost 7 bases and the V segment lost 4 bases, leaving 13 bases of the junction unmatched. This CDR3 contains 18 residues. This CDR3 reads CASSGPGLAGGPAGEQYF. The CDR3 DNA is TGTGCCAGCAGTGGGCCGGGACTAGCGGGAGGGCCGGCGGGGGAGCAGTACTTC.

The V call is TRBV6-6, the J call TRBJ2-5; 7 bases agree with TRBD1. The ends lost 6 bases at V and 1 base at J; junction bases unmatched: 5. Germline assignment: CDR1 MNHNY and CDR2 SVGAGI (reference sequence). This CDR3 spans 14 amino acids. The CDR3 region is CASSWTGIQETQYF. The CDR3 DNA is TGTGCCAGCAGCTGGACAGGTATCCAAGAGACCCAGTACTTC.

This clone was observed a few times. The genes are TRBV5-1 and TRBJ1-2; D is undetermined. The germline gives CDR1 SGHRS, CDR2 YFSETQ. V lost 4 bases to trimming and J lost 8 bases, with 15 bases between them. The CDR3 runs 13 residues. The CDR3 bases are TGCGCCAGCAGCACCGACTCCTCCTCAGGCTACACCTTC. This sequence encodes CASSTDSSSGYTF.

This chain uses TRBV2 with TRBJ1-4; tentative D call: TRBD1 (5 bases). Germline lookup yields CDR1 SNHLY and CDR2 FYNNEI. This CDR3 comprises 13 residues. Trimming removed 7 bases at V and 4 bases at J, with 10 bases between. In DNA form, the CDR3 reads TGTGCCAGCAATGACAGACTTAATGAAAAACTGTTTTTT. Translation gives CASNDRLNEKLFF.

This chain uses TRBV5-1 with TRBJ2-1, with TRBD2 matching 14 bases. The CDR3 covers 16 residues. The V segment lost 4 bases and the J segment 9 bases; nucleotides outside the gene matches: 9. Per the germline V gene, CDR1 is SGHRS and CDR2 is YFSETQ. In DNA, the CDR3 is TGCGCCAGCAGCCCCACGGGACTAGCGGGAGCGGGTGAGCAGTTCTTC. It codes for CASSPTGLAGAGEQFF.

The chain employs TRBV5-1 and TRBJ1-3; D unresolved. Trimming took off 4 bases at V and 4 bases at J, with 18 bases between the two ends. The V gene's germline CDR1 is SGHRS and CDR2 YFSETQ. CDR3 length equals 16 residues. The CDR3 loop reads CASSPAAAVRGNTIYF. CDR3 sequence (DNA): TGCGCCAGCAGCCCGGCCGCCGCGGTCCGGGGAAACACCATATATTTT.

The chain couples TRBV30 to TRBJ1-2; TRBD1 is a possible D gene (5 bases). Trimming cost V 2 bases and J 2 bases, with 9 bases left between them. CDR3 length: 13 amino acids. CDR1 is GTSNPN, CDR2 SVGIG, per germline (reference sequence). This CDR3 is CAWSPDRNYGYTF. For the CDR3, the DNA is TGTGCCTGGAGTCCTGACAGAAACTATGGCTACACCTTC.

The chain is built from TRBV27 and TRBJ2-7; 9 nucleotides align to TRBD2. CDR3 length: 13 residues. V dropped 4 bases and J dropped 3; count of bases not matched to a gene: 1. Germline V gene sequence: CDR1 MNHEY, CDR2 SMNVEV (reference sequence). CDR3 nucleotide sequence: TGTGCCAGCAGTTATAGCGGGAGCTACGAGCAGTACTTC. It specifies CASSYSGSYEQYF.

The gene calls are TRBV5-1 and TRBJ2-7; 8 positions agree with TRBD2. J lost 0 bases, V lost 2 bases, and 4 bases had no gene match. Germline CDR1 is SGHRS and CDR2 is YFSETQ. This CDR3 comprises 15 residues. The CDR3 reads CASSFGGADSYEQYF. As DNA, the CDR3 is TGCGCCAGCAGCTTCGGGGGGGCGGACTCCTACGAGCAGTACTTC.

This chain connects TRBV19 to TRBJ2-1, with 7 bases aligning to TRBD1. Germline CDR1 and CDR2: LNHDA and SQIVND (reference sequence). The CDR3 sequence is 13 residues long. Trimming cost V 5 bases and J 10 bases; bases outside gene matches: 8. CDR3 DNA sequence: TGTGCCAGTAGTCTTACAGGGGTAGGGGAGCAGTTCTTC. Translating it yields CASSLTGVGEQFF. Filled out from reference TRBV19 and TRBJ2-1, the complete variable domain reads DGGITQSPKYLFRKEGQNVTLSCEQNLNHDAMYWYRQDPGQGLRLIYYSQIVNDFQKGDIAEGYSVSREKKESFPLTVTSAQKNPTAFYLCASSLTGVGEQFFGPGTRLTVL.

This sequence joins TRBV7-3 and TRBJ2-7; D may be TRBD2 (6 bases). The germline V and J ends were trimmed by 2 bases and 0 bases, with 11 bases remaining between them. The germline V gene has CDR1 SGHTA and CDR2 FQGTGA. The CDR3 is 15 amino acids. This CDR3 is CASSLGPSASYEQYF. CDR3 nucleotide sequence: TGTGCCAGCAGCTTAGGTCCTAGCGCCTCCTACGAGCAGTACTTC.